The 13 T cell receptor beta chains listed next were all sequenced from one sample in a study of T cell changes during pregnancy in multiple sclerosis. Sequencing was performed with immunoSEQ multiplex PCR; in TCRdb, only in-frame clones are kept and a portion is missing. This sample has around 50,000 clones, with almost 95% found just once. The source was CD8+ T cells from peripheral blood mononuclear cells, collected in the first trimester of pregnancy. These receptors were obtained from a female donor with multiple sclerosis, enrolled in a pregnancy study.

The chain couples TRBV6-1 to TRBJ2-2; no reliable D call. Trimming shortened V by 6 bases and J by 5 bases, and 7 bases separated the two germline ends. The CDR3 sequence is 12 residues long. The germline V gene encodes CDR1 MNHNS and CDR2 SASEGT. The CDR3 bases are TGTGCCAGCAGGTCCGTAACCGGGGAGCTGTTTTTT. Amino acid sequence: CASRSVTGELFF.

The chain couples TRBV19 to TRBJ1-1; no clear D gene. In germline, CDR1 is LNHDA, CDR2 SQIVND (reference sequence). The CDR3 loop spans 13 amino acids. Trimming cost V 10 bases and J 0 bases, with 12 bases left between them. Here the CDR3 reads CATARLLNTEAFF. In DNA form, the CDR3 reads TGTGCCACCGCCCGACTGTTGAACACTGAAGCTTTCTTT. The full variable domain, in which reference TRBV19 and TRBJ1-1 provide the parts outside the CDR3, is DGGITQSPKYLFRKEGQNVTLSCEQNLNHDAMYWYRQDPGQGLRLIYYSQIVNDFQKGDIAEGYSVSREKKESFPLTVTSAQKNPTAFYLCATARLLNTEAFFGQGTRLTVV.

The chain has TRBV5-4 and TRBJ2-7; D is uncertain. Looked up from germline, CDR1 is SGHNT and CDR2 is YYREEE (reference sequence). CDR3 size: 12 residues. V shed 4 bases and J shed 0 bases, with 5 bases lying between them. This chain's CDR3 is CASSQDSYEQYF. As DNA, the CDR3 is TGTGCCAGCAGCCAGGACTCCTACGAGCAGTACTTC.

The V and J genes are TRBV2 and TRBJ2-1; 9 bases are shared with TRBD2. Germline assignment: CDR1 SNHLY and CDR2 FYNNEI. The CDR3 covers 16 residues. The V gene end was trimmed by 1 base and the J gene end by 8 bases; junction bases not matched to a gene: 9. CDR3 in amino acids: CASSEGSGLAVYEQFF. The CDR3 DNA sequence: TGTGCCAGCAGTGAAGGGTCGGGACTAGCAGTCTATGAGCAGTTCTTC.

The chain is built from TRBV18 and TRBJ2-1, with D perhaps TRBD2 (5 bases). V lost 3 bases and J lost 3, with 12 bases in between. Germline V gene data show CDR1 as KGHSH and CDR2 as LQKENI. The CDR3 is 15 amino acids. As DNA, the CDR3 is TGTGCCAGCTCACCGCTGGGAGACTTCTACAATGAGCAGTTCTTC. This gives the protein CASSPLGDFYNEQFF.

In the case of this clone: One end of the junction does not line up with germline, which may come from a read error. The chain employs TRBV7-9 and TRBJ2-3, with 9 bases that match TRBD2. Germline loops: CDR1 SEHNR, CDR2 FQNEAQ (reference sequence). The CDR3 is 15 residues long. CDR3 sequence: CVSSSNSGSVDTQYF. The CDR3 nucleotides are TGTGTCAGCAGCTCCAATAGCGGGAGTGTAGATACGCAGTATTTT.

The V and J genes are TRBV27 and TRBJ2-1; 13 nucleotides line up with TRBD2. Germline CDR1 is MNHEY and CDR2 is SMNVEV (reference sequence). This CDR3 contains 14 residues. V trimming: 5 bases; J trimming: 8 bases; junction bases outside the gene matches: 3. The CDR3 bases are TGTGCCAGCAGTCCGGGACTAGCGGGACATGAGCAGTTCTTC. Amino acids: CASSPGLAGHEQFF.

V usage is TRBV12-5 and J usage is TRBJ1-2, with 10 bases fitting TRBD1. The V gene end was trimmed by 5 bases and the J gene end by 4 bases; junction bases not matched to a gene: 4. Germline-derived CDR1 and CDR2 are LGHNT and FRNRAP. The CDR3 is 14 residues long. CDR3 in amino acids: CASGPRDRGYGYTF. As DNA, the CDR3 is TGTGCTAGTGGTCCAAGGGACAGGGGCTATGGCTACACCTTC.

This chain links TRBV5-1 with TRBJ2-1, with D possibly being TRBD2 (5 bases). V lost 0 bases and J lost 0, with 13 bases in between. This CDR3 is built from 17 residues. The germline CDR1 and CDR2 sequences are SGHRS and YFSETQ. The CDR3 is CASSLGGSGRSYNEQFF. CDR3 sequence (DNA): TGCGCCAGCAGCTTGGGGGGAAGCGGCCGCTCCTACAATGAGCAGTTCTTC.

The chain links TRBV29-1 to TRBJ2-3; a possible D gene is TRBD1 (7 bases). Trimming took off 3 bases at V and 14 bases at J, with 12 bases between the two ends. CDR1 and CDR2 from the germline V gene are SQVTM and ANQGSEA. The CDR3 has 10 amino acids. The CDR3 here is CSVEEGARYF. The CDR3 DNA is TGCAGCGTTGAGGAGGGGGCGAGGTATTTT.

Here the CDR3 DNA reads TGTGCCAGCAGCACTACAGGGGGCTGGGATCAGCCCCAGCATTTT. Protein sequence: CASSTTGGWDQPQHF. The gene calls are TRBV7-9 and TRBJ1-5, with 9 positions matching TRBD1. The CDR3 is made up of 15 amino acids. V shed 5 bases and J 5 bases; nucleotides not matched to a gene: 7. Germline V gene sequence: CDR1 SEHNR, CDR2 FQNEAQ (reference sequence).

The chain employs TRBV5-1 and TRBJ2-7, with TRBD1 matching over 9 bases. Per germline, CDR1 SGHRS and CDR2 YFSETQ. Trimming at V came to 7 bases and at J to 2 bases, leaving 10 bases not matched to a gene. The CDR3 is 15 residues long. The DNA of the CDR3 is TGCGCCAGCGGAACAGGACAGGGGTTGCCCTACGAGCAGTACTTC. Amino acid sequence: CASGTGQGLPYEQYF.

This rearrangement joins TRBV4-1 to TRBJ1-5; 8 positions agree with TRBD1. Germline CDR1 is MGHRA and CDR2 is YSYEKL. J lost 5 bases, V lost 3 bases, and 6 bases had no gene match. This CDR3 is built from 15 residues. The CDR3 region has the DNA TGCGCCAGCAGCCAGGTGGACAGGGTGGATCAGCCCCAGCATTTT. This sequence encodes CASSQVDRVDQPQHF.